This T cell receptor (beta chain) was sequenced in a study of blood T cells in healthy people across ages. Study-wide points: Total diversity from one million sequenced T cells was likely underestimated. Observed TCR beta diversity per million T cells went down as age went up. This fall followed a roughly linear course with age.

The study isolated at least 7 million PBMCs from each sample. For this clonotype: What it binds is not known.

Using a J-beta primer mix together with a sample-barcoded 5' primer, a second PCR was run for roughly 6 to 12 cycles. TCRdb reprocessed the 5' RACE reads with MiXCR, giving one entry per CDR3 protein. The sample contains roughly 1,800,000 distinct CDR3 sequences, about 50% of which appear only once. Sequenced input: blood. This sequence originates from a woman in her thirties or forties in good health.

CDR3 residues: CASTGTGPSGYTF. CDR3 in DNA: TGTGCCAGCACTGGGACAGGGCCCTCGGGCTACACCTTC. J is TRBJ1-2 and V is TRBV12-3 or TRBV12-4; TRBD1 matches 9 bases. V lost 7 bases to trimming and J lost 8 bases; unmatched junction nucleotides: 8. The CDR3 has 13 amino acids.